The rows below give T cell receptor beta chains drawn from one sample of a study of cytotoxic CD8 clonotypes in ibrutinib-treated CLL. Assay used: immunoSEQ multiplex PCR; TCRdb lists only in-frame clones, some missing. The sample carries tens of thousands of clones, roughly three quarters recorded once. Specimen: PBMCs, collected after 12 months of ibrutinib treatment. These receptors were taken from a human donor with chronic lymphocytic leukemia. The CDR3 runs from the conserved cysteine through the conserved F or W. A D gene is named only where the DNA matches it firmly. Rows give clone size only sometimes, using once, few, many, or a class for an expanded clone.

V	size	D	J	DNA	CDR3
TRBV27	-	TRBD2	TRBJ2-5	TGTGCCAGCAGTCCCCTGACTAGCGGGAAGGGGGAGACCCAGTACTTC	CASSPLTSGKGETQYF
TRBV4-1	-	-	TRBJ2-3	TGCGCCAGCAGCCAAGACCCGGGGGGCTCGGGGGATACGCAGTATTTT	CASSQDPGGSGDTQYF
TRBV18	-	-	TRBJ1-4	TGTGCCAGCTCACCGGGGCTAAATGAAAAACTGTTTTTT	CASSPGLNEKLFF
TRBV11-2	few	TRBD2	TRBJ2-7	TGTGCCAGCAGCCCCAGGGTAGCGGGGTCCGGCGAGCAGTACTTC	CASSPRVAGSGEQYF
TRBV6-6	-	-	TRBJ1-2	TGTGCCAGCAGACCCGCCCCGGCGGGGGGCTACACCTTC	CASRPAPAGGYTF
TRBV5-1	few	TRBD1	TRBJ1-4	TGCGCCAGCAGCTTTTCCGGGACAGCCGAAAAACTGTTTTTT	CASSFSGTAEKLFF
TRBV30	-	TRBD2	TRBJ2-3	TGTGCCTGGACCCTGGGGGCGGGGGGCACTAGCACAGATACGCAGTATTTT	CAWTLGAGGTSTDTQYF
TRBV28	-	TRBD1	TRBJ1-1	TGTGCCAGCCTTGACGGACAGGGGAACACTGAAGCTTTCTTT	CASLDGQGNTEAFF
TRBV4-3	-	-	TRBJ1-1	TGCGCCAGCAGCCAAGCCCTAGGGGTAGCGAACACTGAAGCTTTCTTT	CASSQALGVANTEAFF
TRBV5-5	-	-	TRBJ2-5	TGTGCCAGCAGCCCCGAAACGCGCAGGGGAGAGACCCAGTACTTC	CASSPETRRGETQYF
TRBV11-2	-	TRBD2	TRBJ2-7	TGTGCCAGCAGCTTTCGTCGGGAGGGGTCCTACGAGCAGTACTTC	CASSFRREGSYEQYF
TRBV19	few	-	TRBJ1-2	TGTGCCAGTAGTTCCGAGTATGGCTACACCTTC	CASSSEYGYTF
TRBV29-1	-	-	TRBJ1-1	TGCAGCGCCGGACAGTACATGAACACTGAAGCTTTCTTT	CSAGQYMNTEAFF
TRBV7-2	-	-	TRBJ1-2	TGTGCCAGCAGCTTTGCCGGGTCGAGCGGCTACACCTTC	CASSFAGSSGYTF
TRBV30	-	-	TRBJ2-1	TGTGCCTGGAGTGTATTGGGCAGCCGGCAGTTCTTC	CAWSVLGSRQFF
TRBV5-4	-	-	TRBJ1-1	TGTGCCAGCAGCTTGTCGGGGACTGAAGCTTTCTTT	CASSLSGTEAFF
TRBV6-5	-	-	TRBJ2-7	TGTGCCAGCAGCCGGGACCCCGGGGGCGAGCAGTACTTC	CASSRDPGGEQYF
TRBV4-3	-	-	TRBJ2-5	TGCGCCAGCAGCCAAGCCCCAGGGGCGGGTTCCGAAGAGACCCAGTACTTC	CASSQAPGAGSEETQYF
TRBV5-1	-	-	TRBJ2-6	TGCGCCAGCAGTTGGTGGGGGGCCAACGTCCTGACTTTC	CASSWWGANVLTF
TRBV7-2	-	TRBD2	TRBJ2-1	TGTGCCAGCAGCTCCCGAGGGACTAGCGCCTACAATGAGCAGTTCTTC	CASSSRGTSAYNEQFF